This passage covers 29 T cell receptor beta chains from one sample sequenced in a study of blood T cell repertoires in COVID-19. Measured with immunoSEQ multiplex PCR; TCRdb has only the in-frame clones, and not every one. The data contain around 58,000 clones, approximately 87% of them singletons. Sequencing was performed on peripheral blood. The receptor source for this set is a human donor in a cohort sampled during active COVID-19.

V usage is TRBV9 and J usage is TRBJ2-5; perhaps TRBD1 as D (7 bases). Per the germline V gene, CDR1 is SGDLS and CDR2 is YYNGEE. V was cut by 4 bases and J by 5 bases, with 21 bases left in between. The CDR3 length is 16 residues. CDR3 DNA sequence: TGTGCCAGCAGCCAAGGGTGGAGGGGGCTAGGGGAGACCCAGTACTTC. It encodes CASSQGWRGLGETQYF.

J is TRBJ2-7 and V is TRBV5-1, with D possibly being TRBD1 (5 bases). Germline V lookup: CDR1 SGHRS, CDR2 YFSETQ. The CDR3 covers 13 residues. Deletions cut 5 bases from V and 6 bases from J, with 15 bases between. The CDR3 DNA reads as TGCGCCAGCAGAACGGCAGGGCTAAGCGAGCAGTACTTC. Amino acid sequence: CASRTAGLSEQYF.

The rearrangement uses TRBV11-2 and TRBJ1-4; 7 bases are a match to TRBD1. There are 16 residues in the CDR3. The germline V gene encodes CDR1 SGHAT and CDR2 FQNNGV. With 2 bases clipped from V and 8 bases from J, the junction kept 11 bases outside the gene matches. CDR3 sequence (DNA): TGTGCCAGCAGCTTAAGGCGCGGACAGGATGGGGAAAAACTGTTTTTT. Its protein is CASSLRRGQDGEKLFF.

The J gene is TRBJ2-7, the V gene TRBV7-9, with 9 bases fitting TRBD1. V was clipped by 5 bases and J by 6 bases; unmatched bases: 5. The CDR3 has 13 residues. Germline lookup yields CDR1 SEHNR and CDR2 FQNEAQ (reference sequence). The CDR3 bases are TGTGCCAGCAGCGCGGACAGGGGAGGCGAGCAGTACTTC. Translated: CASSADRGGEQYF.

The chain recombines TRBV24-1 with TRBJ2-3; 11 bases are a match to TRBD1. This CDR3 comprises 17 residues. CDR1 and CDR2 from the germline V gene are KGHDR and SFDVKD. The V segment lost 4 bases and the J segment 1 base; nucleotides outside the gene matches: 6. The CDR3 here is CATSDTPGQGGTDTQYF. CDR3 nucleotides: TGTGCCACCAGTGACACACCGGGACAGGGGGGCACAGATACGCAGTATTTT.

The gene calls are TRBV2 and TRBJ1-2, with 9 bases matching TRBD1. The V and J ends lost 7 bases and 2 bases, in that order; junction bases with no gene match: 14. The germline V gene has CDR1 SNHLY and CDR2 FYNNEI. The CDR3 contains 17 residues. In nucleotides, the CDR3 is TGTGCCAGCACCCAACAGGGGGCTGGGGCTTTAAACTATGGCTACACCTTC. Translation: CASTQQGAGALNYGYTF.

The rearrangement links TRBV9 to TRBJ2-3; the D gene is possibly TRBD2 (6 bases). The CDR3 length is 15 residues. Germline V lookup: CDR1 SGDLS, CDR2 YYNGEE. The ends were cut back, 0 bases at V and 5 bases at J, with 13 bases in the middle. CDR3 nucleotide sequence: TGTGCCAGCAGCGTAGGGGTAGCCGGGGGAGATACGCAGTATTTT. Amino acids: CASSVGVAGGDTQYF.

CDR3: CASSYPQGSEQYF. As DNA, the CDR3 is TGTGCCAGCAGTTACCCTCAGGGATCCGAGCAGTACTTC. V is TRBV6-2 or TRBV6-3 and J is TRBJ2-7, with TRBD1 as a possible D gene (5 bases). The CDR3 is made up of 13 amino acids. The germline V gene encodes CDR1 MNHEY and CDR2 SVGEGT. The V gene lost 2 bases and the J gene lost 6 bases, with 11 bases spanning the gap.

V usage is TRBV5-1 and J usage is TRBJ2-3; D is undetermined. This CDR3 contains 17 residues. CDR1 and CDR2 from the germline V gene are SGHRS and YFSETQ. V was clipped by 0 bases and J by 4 bases, with 18 bases between them. This CDR3 reads CASSLGMISISADTQYF. For the CDR3, the DNA is TGCGCCAGCAGCTTGGGAATGATATCAATCAGCGCAGATACGCAGTATTTT.

The rearrangement joins TRBV28 to TRBJ2-4; D is unresolved. Per germline, CDR1 MDHEN and CDR2 SYDVKM. The CDR3 spans 14 residues. The germline V and J ends were trimmed by 2 bases and 8 bases, with 13 bases remaining between them. The chain's CDR3 is CASSLRPAVDIQYF. In DNA, the CDR3 is TGTGCCAGCAGTTTAAGGCCGGCGGTTGACATTCAGTACTTC.

The chain links TRBV29-1 to TRBJ1-2, with TRBD1 matching 8 bases. The CDR3 extends over 17 amino acids. The ends lost 3 bases at V and 3 bases at J; junction bases unmatched: 15. CDR1 is SQVTM and CDR2 is ANQGSEA in the germline V gene. CDR3 bases: TGCAGCGTTGATAGGCGGGGACGGACAGGGAAATACTATGGCTACACCTTC. Translation gives CSVDRRGRTGKYYGYTF. Using reference TRBV29-1 and TRBJ1-2 for the parts outside the CDR3, the full variable domain is SAVISQKPSRDICQRGTSLTIQCQVDSQVTMMFWYRQQPGQSLTLIATANQGSEATYESGFVIDKFPISRPNLTFSTLTVSNMSPEDSSIYLCSVDRRGRTGKYYGYTFGSGTRLTVV.

The chain links TRBV6-5 to TRBJ2-2, with a possible D match to TRBD1 (5 bases). Trimming removed 5 bases at V and 6 bases at J, with 16 bases between. The CDR3 runs to 15 residues. From germline, CDR1 is MNHEY and CDR2 SVGAGI. The CDR3 nucleotides read TGTGCCAGCAGTCTAATAGTCCAGGGCTCCGGGGAGCTGTTTTTT. Its translation: CASSLIVQGSGELFF.

A single count supports this clone. V is TRBV28 and J is TRBJ2-7; possible D gene TRBD1, 6 bases. Germline assignment: CDR1 MDHEN and CDR2 SYDVKM. Between the trimmed V and J ends, which lost 5 bases and 6 bases, there was a span of 11 bases. CDR3 size: 12 residues. This chain's CDR3 is CASSKQGPEQYF. CDR3 DNA: TGTGCCAGCAGTAAACAGGGACCCGAGCAGTACTTC.

DNA of the CDR3: TGTGCCAGCAGCCGTGGTAGGGGACAGGCTGGGGAGCTGTTTTTT. Translation gives CASSRGRGQAGELFF. This chain connects TRBV7-7 to TRBJ2-2; TRBD1 aligns across 8 bases. CDR1 SSHAT and CDR2 FNYEAQ come from the germline V gene (reference sequence). V lost 5 bases, J lost 8 bases, and 10 bases stayed unmatched. The CDR3 is 15 amino acids.

The rearrangement uses TRBV3-1 (or the pseudogene TRBV3-2) and TRBJ1-2; no reliable D call. Trimming removed 2 bases from V and 5 bases from J, with 6 bases in between. Germline CDR1 is LGHDT and CDR2 is YNNKEL (reference sequence). The CDR3 is made up of 12 amino acids. The chain's CDR3 is CASSQTVYGYTF. CDR3 sequence (DNA): TGTGCCAGCAGCCAAACGGTATATGGCTACACCTTC.

Regarding this clone: In the same sample, other DNA sequences code for this CDR3. This rearrangement joins TRBV19 to TRBJ1-5, with D perhaps matching TRBD1 (6 bases). Looked up from germline, CDR1 is LNHDA and CDR2 is SQIVND (reference sequence). This CDR3 is 13 amino acids long. V dropped 4 bases and J dropped 2 bases, with 6 bases sitting between them. CDR3 residues: CASSNRGNQPQHF. CDR3 sequence (DNA): TGTGCCAGTAGTAACAGGGGCAATCAGCCCCAGCATTTT.

This clone was detected only once. The chain has TRBV7-9 and TRBJ1-2, with TRBD1 matching over 8 bases. The CDR3 sequence is 14 residues long. Germline V lookup: CDR1 SEHNR, CDR2 FQNEAQ (reference sequence). After removal of 5 bases from V and 2 bases from J, the junction contained 4 bases not matched to a gene. The CDR3: CASSRGQGNYGYTF. CDR3 bases: TGTGCCAGCAGCCGTGGACAGGGCAACTATGGCTACACCTTC.

This chain uses TRBV15 with TRBJ1-2; 8 nucleotides match TRBD1. This CDR3 is built from 18 residues. CDR1 and CDR2 (germline): LNHNV, YYDKDF (reference sequence). V was clipped by 0 bases and J by 5 bases; unmatched bases: 14. The CDR3: CATSRDPKTGTGMYGYTF. As DNA, the CDR3 is TGTGCCACCAGCAGAGACCCGAAAACCGGGACAGGCATGTATGGCTACACCTTC.

The gene calls are TRBV5-8 and TRBJ1-2; no firm D call. This CDR3 region has 15 residues. V was shortened by 4 bases and J by 6 bases, with 19 bases between the two germline ends. Germline V gives CDR1 SGHTS, CDR2 YDEGEE. In DNA form, the CDR3 reads TGTGCCAGCAGCAAACCGGGGTGGGCGAATCATGGCTACACCTTC. This codes for CASSKPGWANHGYTF.

The chain carries TRBV7-2 and TRBJ2-7; 7 nucleotides agree with TRBD1. The CDR3 is made up of 13 amino acids. Germline CDR1 reads SGHTA; CDR2 reads FQGNSA. V lost 4 bases and J lost 4; bases outside the gene matches: 4. The CDR3 protein is CASSWGTEYEQYF. The CDR3 region has the DNA TGTGCCAGCAGCTGGGGGACAGAGTACGAGCAGTACTTC.

The rearrangement joins TRBV7-3 to TRBJ1-1; D is possibly TRBD1 (5 bases). The ends were cut back, 2 bases at V and 10 bases at J, with 14 bases in the middle. Germline V gene lookup returns CDR1 SGHTA and CDR2 FQGTGA. CDR3 length: 13 amino acids. CDR3 residues: CASSLLGQGLAFF. CDR3 nucleotides: TGTGCCAGCAGCTTATTGGGGCAGGGCTTAGCTTTCTTT. Combining the CDR3 with reference TRBV7-3 and TRBJ1-1 gives the whole variable domain GAGVSQTPSNKVTEKGKYVELRCDPISGHTALYWYRQSLGQGPEFLIYFQGTGAADDSGLPNDRFFAVRPEGSVSTLKIQRTERGDSAVYLCASSLLGQGLAFFGQGTRLTVV.

This chain connects TRBV24-1 to TRBJ2-1; 9 positions agree with TRBD1. Trimming removed 4 bases from V and 7 bases from J; junction bases left unmatched: 7. The CDR3 has 15 residues. Germline assignment: CDR1 KGHDR and CDR2 SFDVKD. DNA for the CDR3: TGTGCCACCAGTGACCCGGGACAGGGTATAAATGAGCAGTTCTTC. Its protein is CATSDPGQGINEQFF.

The V call is TRBV6-1, the J call TRBJ2-5; 10 nucleotides match TRBD1. The CDR3 length is 15 residues. CDR1 is MNHNS and CDR2 is SASEGT in the germline V gene. V lost 3 bases, J lost 3 bases, and 4 bases stayed unmatched. CDR3 sequence: CASSEGTGVEETQYF. The CDR3 nucleotides read TGTGCCAGCAGTGAGGGGACAGGGGTGGAAGAGACCCAGTACTTC.

This chain connects TRBV7-9 to TRBJ2-7; 9 positions match TRBD1. CDR3 length: 14 residues. The junction had 4 bases not matched to a gene; V was cut back by 5 bases and J by 2 bases. Germline CDR1 SEHNR, CDR2 FQNEAQ (reference sequence). The CDR3: CASSMTGGPYEQYF. CDR3 nucleotide sequence: TGTGCCAGCAGCATGACAGGGGGTCCCTACGAGCAGTACTTC. Together with reference TRBV7-9 and TRBJ2-7, the CDR3 gives the full variable domain: DTGVSQNPRHKITKRGQNVTFRCDPISEHNRLYWYRQTLGQGPEFLTYFQNEAQLEKSRLLSDRFSAERPKGSFSTLEIQRTEQGDSAMYLCASSMTGGPYEQYFGPGTRLTVT.

V is TRBV11-3 and J is TRBJ2-3; TRBD1 matches 8 bases. Trimming cost V 4 bases and J 1 base; bases outside gene matches: 4. The germline CDR1 and CDR2 sequences are SGHNT and YENEEA. The CDR3 spans 15 residues. This CDR3 is CASSSTGGRTDTQYF. CDR3 in DNA: TGTGCCAGCAGCTCCACAGGGGGACGCACAGATACGCAGTATTTT.

The chain links TRBV29-1 to TRBJ1-1; tentative D call: TRBD1 (6 bases). Germline CDR1 SQVTM, CDR2 ANQGSEA. With 5 bases removed from V and 3 bases from J, the gap between germline ends came to 7 bases. The CDR3 is 11 amino acids. The CDR3: CSVYRDTEAFF. In DNA form, the CDR3 reads TGCAGCGTTTACAGGGACACTGAAGCTTTCTTT.

This rearrangement joins TRBV5-1 to TRBJ2-5, with TRBD1 matching 9 bases. Germline V CDR1 and CDR2: SGHRS, YFSETQ. This CDR3 spans 14 amino acids. V shed 2 bases and J 3 bases; nucleotides not matched to a gene: 2. CDR3 protein: CASSFRTGEETQYF. CDR3 sequence (DNA): TGCGCCAGCAGCTTTCGGACAGGGGAAGAGACCCAGTACTTC.

The chain couples TRBV6-2 or TRBV6-3 to TRBJ1-2; the D gene is possibly TRBD1 (6 bases). Trimming removed 0 bases at V and 2 bases at J, with 16 bases between. Germline CDR1 reads MNHEY; CDR2 reads SVGEGT. This CDR3 region has 17 residues. In nucleotides, the CDR3 is TGTGCCAGCAGTTACTCCCGGACAGAGTGGGTCAACTATGGCTACACCTTC. Its protein product is CASSYSRTEWVNYGYTF.

The rearrangement joins TRBV5-1 to TRBJ2-5; 7 bases map to TRBD1. Per germline, CDR1 SGHRS and CDR2 YFSETQ. Trimming took 4 bases from V and 0 from J; bases not matched to a gene: 12. The CDR3 extends over 17 amino acids. For the CDR3, the DNA is TGCGCCAGCAGCCCCGGAGACAGGGCTATGTACCAAGAGACCCAGTACTTC. This translates into CASSPGDRAMYQETQYF.